The rows below give T cell receptor beta chains drawn from one sample of a study of T cell repertoires in cytomegalovirus infection. Each CDR3 protein gets one entry after TCRdb re-called the reads with MiXCR. The sample lists approximately 1,000,000 distinct CDR3 sequences; around 31% were seen once. These receptors lack a known antigen. Source: cultured CD8+ T cells from PBMCs, taken from culture after CMV antigen stimulation. Receptor source: a human donor in good health (CMV status not recorded). Some clones in this sample may be carry-over from other donors' samples. Each CDR3 is given with its conserved first and last residue. D genes are given only for firm matches. Clone size is shown for a subset of rows, as once, few, many or a class of expanded clone.

>TRBV6-2/TRBV6-3|TRBJ2-3|-|-
CASSYETTGGTDTQYF
TGTGCCAGCAGTTACGAGACAACTGGGGGCACAGATACGCAGTATTTT
>TRBV7-7|TRBJ1-1|many|TRBD1
CASSLGPGQGVSNANTEAFF
TGTGCTAGCAGCTTAGGCCCTGGACAGGGGGTCTCTAATGCGAACACTGAAGCTTTCTTT
>TRBV20-1|TRBJ1-1|-|TRBD1
CSAETGRNTEAFF
TGCAGTGCGGAGACAGGGAGGAACACTGAAGCTTTCTTT
>TRBV4-1|TRBJ2-1|many|TRBD2
CASSPGGASEQFF
TGCGCCAGCAGCCCGGGAGGGGCCAGTGAGCAGTTCTTC
>TRBV7-9|TRBJ1-4|few|-
CASSLSLRGATTNEKLFF
TGTGCCAGCAGCCTAAGCCTTAGAGGGGCCACAACTAATGAAAAACTGTTTTTT
>TRBV11-2|TRBJ1-2|-|-
CASSFGLDYTF
TGTGCCAGCAGCTTCGGGTTAGATTACACCTTC
>TRBV7-2|TRBJ1-5|many|-
CASSLAHGNQPQHF
TGTGCCAGCAGCTTAGCGCACGGGAATCAGCCCCAGCATTTT
>TRBV5-1|TRBJ1-1|-|TRBD1
CASRMTGLTEAFF
TGCGCCAGCAGAATGACAGGGCTCACTGAAGCTTTCTTT
>TRBV7-9|TRBJ2-1|few|-
CASSLSVAEQFF
TGTGCCAGCAGCTTAAGTGTAGCCGAGCAGTTCTTC
>TRBV7-9|TRBJ2-1|few|TRBD2
CASSPPGAGGAYNEQFF
TGTGCCAGCAGCCCCCCAGGAGCGGGGGGAGCCTACAATGAGCAGTTCTTC
>TRBV10-3|TRBJ1-1|few|-
CAIKSIGDIVTEAFF
TGTGCCATCAAGAGTATAGGGGATATCGTCACTGAAGCTTTCTTT
>TRBV6-5|TRBJ2-1|-|-
CASSYSLASGDEQFF
TGTGCCAGCAGTTACTCGCTAGCCTCAGGGGATGAGCAGTTCTTC
>TRBV10-3|TRBJ2-7|-|-
CALGRQGPYEQYF
TGTGCCTTAGGCCGGCAGGGGCCCTACGAGCAGTACTTC
>TRBV12-3/TRBV12-4|TRBJ1-3|-|-
CASSAGEGNTIYF
TGTGCCAGCAGTGCAGGGGAAGGAAACACCATATATTTT
>TRBV12-3/TRBV12-4|TRBJ1-5|-|-
CASTLGFHSNQPQHF
TGTGCCAGCACCCTCGGGTTCCATAGCAATCAGCCCCAGCATTTT
>TRBV6-2/TRBV6-3|TRBJ1-1|-|-
CASTPRGGEAFF
TGTGCCAGCACCCCGCGGGGAGGTGAAGCTTTCTTT
>TRBV12-3/TRBV12-4|TRBJ2-5|-|-
CASSPENQETQYF
TGTGCCAGCAGCCCAGAGAACCAAGAGACCCAGTACTTC
>TRBV12-3/TRBV12-4|TRBJ2-1|many|-
CASSSSNEQFF
TGTGCCAGCAGCTCCTCGAATGAGCAGTTCTTC
>TRBV9|TRBJ1-6|-|TRBD1
CASSPGQETSYNSPLHF
TGTGCCAGCAGCCCCGGACAGGAGACATCCTATAATTCACCCCTCCACTTT
>TRBV20-1|TRBJ1-6|-|-
CSATERALYNSPLHF
TGCAGTGCGACGGAAAGGGCCCTTTATAATTCACCCCTCCACTTT
>TRBV6-1|TRBJ1-6|many|TRBD1
CAARDRAYSPLHF
TGTGCCGCTCGGGACAGGGCATATTCACCCCTCCACTTT
>TRBV2|TRBJ1-3|few|-
CASSEAAGLISGNTIYF
TGTGCCAGCAGTGAAGCGGCGGGACTCATCTCTGGAAACACCATATATTTT
>TRBV7-9|TRBJ2-5|-|TRBD2
CASSMGGAQETQYF
TGTGCCAGCAGCATGGGAGGGGCCCAAGAGACCCAGTACTTC
>TRBV20-1|TRBJ1-2|-|-
CSARPKDNPGYTF
TGCAGTGCTAGACCAAAGGACAACCCTGGCTACACCTTC
>TRBV6-1|TRBJ2-2|-|TRBD2
CVSSERIRDYANTGELFF
TGTGTCAGCAGTGAAAGGATAAGGGACTACGCCAACACCGGGGAGCTGTTTTTT
>TRBV7-6|TRBJ1-1|-|-
CASRPNRGNTEAFF
TGTGCCAGCAGACCTAATCGGGGAAACACTGAAGCTTTCTTT
>TRBV10-3|TRBJ1-5|-|-
CAISESNDSNQPQHF
TGTGCCATCAGTGAGTCCAACGATAGCAATCAGCCCCAGCATTTT
>TRBV6-6|TRBJ2-1|-|-
CASSYFAGNEQFF
TGTGCCAGCAGTTACTTCGCAGGGAACGAGCAGTTCTTC
>TRBV5-5|TRBJ1-2|few|TRBD1
CASSARGPYYGYTF
TGTGCCAGCAGCGCGAGGGGGCCCTACTATGGCTACACCTTC
>TRBV6-2/TRBV6-3|TRBJ2-1|many|-
CASSYSLNEQFF
TGTGCCAGCAGTTACTCACTTAATGAGCAGTTCTTC
>TRBV28|TRBJ1-1|-|-
CASSLRPRPEAFF
TGTGCCAGCAGCCTTAGACCCCGACCCGAAGCTTTCTTT
>TRBV7-2|TRBJ2-3|many|TRBD1
CASSFLNEDGTGTSTDTQYF
TGTGCCAGCAGCTTTCTTAACGAAGATGGGACAGGAACAAGCACAGATACGCAGTATTTT
>TRBV28|TRBJ1-2|-|-
CASSFFPLGEGGYTF
TGTGCCAGCAGTTTCTTCCCCCTTGGGGAGGGAGGCTACACCTTC
>TRBV7-2|TRBJ1-1|many|TRBD1
CASSGEGARTRSDTEAFF
TGTGCCAGCAGCGGAGAGGGGGCGAGGACTAGAAGTGACACTGAAGCTTTCTTT
>TRBV27|TRBJ2-2|few|TRBD1
CASSPEGQGNTGELFF
TGTGCCAGCAGCCCGGAGGGACAGGGGAACACCGGGGAGCTGTTTTTT
>TRBV7-6|TRBJ1-5|-|-
CASSPSVDWEYSNQPQHF
TGTGCCAGCAGCCCAAGCGTGGACTGGGAGTATAGCAATCAGCCCCAGCATTTT
>TRBV27|TRBJ1-2|-|TRBD1
CASSPYRGLDGYTF
TGTGCCAGCAGTCCATACAGGGGGCTCGATGGCTACACCTTC
>TRBV6-8|TRBJ2-6|few|TRBD2
CASSYSLLIAGGNGANVLTF
TGTGCCAGCAGCTACTCGTTGTTGATAGCGGGGGGAAATGGGGCCAACGTCCTGACTTTC
>TRBV6-2/TRBV6-3|TRBJ1-2|few|-
CASYGPSGTHSNYGYTF
TGTGCCAGTTATGGGCCGTCGGGGACCCACTCCAACTATGGCTACACCTTC
>TRBV6-5|TRBJ2-1|-|TRBD1
CASSYSTGGTYNEQFF
TGTGCCAGCAGTTACTCGACAGGGGGGACCTACAATGAGCAGTTCTTC
>TRBV4-3|TRBJ1-2|-|TRBD1
CASSQERQGYNYGYTF
TGCGCCAGCAGCCAAGAAAGACAGGGTTATAACTATGGCTACACCTTC
>TRBV7-8|TRBJ1-1|many|TRBD1
CASSLVEGQGATEAFF
TGTGCCAGCAGCTTAGTGGAGGGACAGGGGGCAACTGAAGCTTTCTTT
>TRBV7-9|TRBJ1-4|-|-
CASSLRRGHLATNEKLFF
TGTGCCAGCAGCTTAAGGAGGGGACACCTTGCAACTAATGAAAAACTGTTTTTT
>TRBV9|TRBJ2-1|-|TRBD1
CASSEGTGVNEQFF
TGTGCCAGCAGCGAAGGGACAGGAGTCAATGAGCAGTTCTTC
>TRBV14|TRBJ2-3|few|TRBD2
CASSQSLAGEIWTDTQYF
TGTGCCAGCAGCCAATCCCTAGCGGGGGAGATCTGGACAGATACGCAGTATTTT
>TRBV12-3/TRBV12-4|TRBJ2-1|few|-
CASSIAALTYNEQFF
TGTGCCAGCAGTATAGCGGCTCTCACCTACAATGAGCAGTTCTTC
>TRBV7-6|TRBJ1-6|few|-
CASSSRNERNSPLHF
TGTGCCAGCAGCTCCCGAAATGAGAGGAATTCACCCCTCCACTTT
>TRBV2|TRBJ1-4|few|TRBD1
CASSQPDREGEKLFF
TGTGCCAGCAGTCAACCGGACAGGGAGGGAGAAAAACTGTTTTTT
>TRBV6-2/TRBV6-3|TRBJ1-1|once|-
CASTYGGRGTEAFF
TGTGCCAGCACCTACGGGGGGCGAGGGACTGAAGCTTTCTTT
>TRBV4-1|TRBJ1-5|few|-
CASSGGLDQPQHF
TGCGCCAGCAGTGGTGGATTGGATCAGCCCCAGCATTTT
>TRBV5-4|TRBJ2-1|-|-
CASSLEGLHNEQFF
TGTGCCAGCAGCTTGGAGGGCCTTCACAATGAGCAGTTCTTC
>TRBV6-6|TRBJ2-1|-|TRBD2
CASSYSSSGGPNEQFF
TGTGCCAGCAGTTACTCGTCTAGCGGGGGGCCAAATGAGCAGTTCTTC
>TRBV12-3/TRBV12-4|TRBJ2-5|-|TRBD1
CASGAGQGETQYF
TGTGCCAGCGGAGCAGGACAGGGCGAGACCCAGTACTTC
>TRBV14|TRBJ1-2|-|TRBD1
CASSQRGQGDNYGYTF
TGTGCCAGCAGCCAGAGGGGACAGGGGGACAACTATGGCTACACCTTC
>TRBV7-6|TRBJ2-3|few|-
CASSRIQMRADTQYF
TGTGCCAGCAGCCGGATCCAGATGAGGGCAGATACGCAGTATTTT